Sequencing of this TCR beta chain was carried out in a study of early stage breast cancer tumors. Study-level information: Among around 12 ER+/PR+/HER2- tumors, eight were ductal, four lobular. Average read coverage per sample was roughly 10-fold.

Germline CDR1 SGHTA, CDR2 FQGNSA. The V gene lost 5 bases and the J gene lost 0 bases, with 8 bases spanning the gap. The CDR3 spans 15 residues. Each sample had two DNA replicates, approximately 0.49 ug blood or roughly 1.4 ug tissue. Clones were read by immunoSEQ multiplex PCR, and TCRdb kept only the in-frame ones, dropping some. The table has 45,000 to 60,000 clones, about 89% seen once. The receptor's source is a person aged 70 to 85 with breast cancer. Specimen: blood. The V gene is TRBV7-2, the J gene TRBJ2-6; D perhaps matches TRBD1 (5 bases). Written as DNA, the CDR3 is TGTGCCAGCAGCACCGACAGCTCTGGGGCCAACGTCCTGACTTTC. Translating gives CASSTDSSGANVLTF.